This T cell receptor (beta chain) originates from a study of blood T cell repertoires in COVID-19. In the authors' methods: Estimates of nucleated cell counts were drawn from the amplification of reference gene primers. The table came from immunoSEQ multiplex PCR; TCRdb's copy has only in-frame clones and leaves some out. The V and J calls and clone size were taken over from that table, and D and trimming were inferred from the DNA. The data contain about 39,000 clones, approximately 94% of them seen just once; the ten biggest clones take up roughly 3.7%. This receptor was obtained from a human donor with active COVID-19. The donor label of this sample is uncertain. Sequencing was done on a sample of peripheral blood.

CDR3 nucleotide sequence: TGTGCCAGCAGTGGGGACGGGGAGGCAGCTGAAGCTTTCTTT. This sequence encodes CASSGDGEAAEAFF. The rearrangement uses TRBV2 and TRBJ1-1; a weak D match, TRBD1 (5 bases). The V and J ends lost 4 bases and 6 bases respectively, with 15 bases between them. The CDR3 loop spans 14 amino acids. From germline, CDR1 is SNHLY and CDR2 FYNNEI.